This is a list of T cell receptor beta chains from one sample in a study of identical twins' blood T cells. TCRdb itself ran the 5' RACE reads through MiXCR, one entry per CDR3 protein. Seen here are a few hundred thousand distinct CDR3 sequences, over 25% observed once, and the top ten hold 6.1%. Sequenced input: PBMCs. The origin of the receptors is a woman aged 18-49 years in good health. Both conserved end residues are part of each CDR3. Each record gives: CDR3 length, V gene, J gene, CDR3 protein.

14	TRBV20-1	TRBJ1-1	CSARWGAERTEAFF
12	TRBV12-3/TRBV12-4	TRBJ2-5	CASSYRVKTQYF
17	TRBV5-1	TRBJ2-4	CASSLTNRGVAKNIQYF
11	TRBV20-1	TRBJ2-7	CSALDSYEQYF
13	TRBV20-1	TRBJ2-7	CSALPSESYEQYF
13	TRBV3-1	TRBJ1-1	CASSHNDRGEAFF
14	TRBV4-3	TRBJ2-1	CASSQDLDNNEQFF
14	TRBV5-6	TRBJ2-7	CASSLTAITYEQYF
14	TRBV11-3	TRBJ2-1	CASSPRTSPNEQFF
14	TRBV10-3	TRBJ1-3	CAISDRGSGNTIYF
12	TRBV20-1	TRBJ1-1	CSALDSFGWAFF
13	TRBV29-1	TRBJ1-1	CSVTGLLNTEAFF
10	TRBV20-1	TRBJ1-5	CSAYTQPQHF
14	TRBV20-1	TRBJ1-1	CSARPFGGSTEAFF
15	TRBV6-5	TRBJ1-2	CASTIRPGLNYGYTF
16	TRBV20-1	TRBJ1-5	CSARDDFRGRGQPQHF
19	TRBV7-9	TRBJ1-2	CASSLSLLLTGEENYGYIF
13	TRBV6-5	TRBJ1-2	CASGNPGVHGYTF
17	TRBV11-3	TRBJ2-1	CASSPGLAGGPYNGQFF
13	TRBV20-1	TRBJ2-1	CSALGTVYNEQFF
14	TRBV12-3/TRBV12-4	TRBJ1-2	CASSLDDRGSGYTF
13	TRBV13	TRBJ1-1	CASSMRQFSEAFF
13	TRBV6-4	TRBJ2-3	CASRRELAGTQYF
17	TRBV20-1	TRBJ2-7	CSARGSGRSSSGYEQYF
13	TRBV7-9	TRBJ2-7	CASSSYPTYEQYF
13	TRBV20-1	TRBJ2-7	CSAREGNSYEQYF
14	TRBV7-9	TRBJ1-6	CASSRDRVDSPLHF
19	TRBV2	TRBJ1-3	CASSVKGGPSRSSGNTIYF
12	TRBV7-9	TRBJ2-2	CASSLNTGELLF
15	TRBV5-6	TRBJ1-1	CASSFMDRVITEAFF
15	TRBV5-6	TRBJ1-5	CASSLGLGGDQPQHF
14	TRBV7-2	TRBJ1-2	CASSLSSRDYGYTF
15	TRBV25-1	TRBJ2-1	CASSGIGAIWNEQFF
14	TRBV5-1	TRBJ1-1	CASSLGLGNTEAFF
14	TRBV5-1	TRBJ2-7	CASSLVPGGESQYF
13	TRBV14	TRBJ2-7	CASSQTGAHEQYF
14	TRBV20-1	TRBJ1-5	CSASGGLINQPQHF
14	TRBV19	TRBJ1-3	CASNRELSGNTIYF
17	TRBV19	TRBJ2-1	CASSTSATSGYYNEQFF
14	TRBV20-1	TRBJ2-3	CSARVGTWEDTQYF
14	TRBV19	TRBJ1-1	CASSIRKPNTEAFF